This T cell receptor (beta chain) originates from a study of blood T cell repertoires in COVID-19. Study background: Spain, Italy and the United States supplied samples that represented acute and convalescent COVID-19.

A few counts support this clone. Authors' methods: Using reference gene primer amplification, nucleated cell counts were estimated. Profiled with immunoSEQ multiplex PCR; TCRdb holds only in-frame clones, not every one. V and J calls and clone size are those listed in that table; D and trimming were worked out from the DNA. The sample comprises some 5,600 clones, roughly 83% of which are singletons, and roughly an eighth rests with the top ten. The specimen sequenced was peripheral blood. This TCR came from a human donor in a cohort sampled during active COVID-19.

CDR3 DNA: TGTGCCAGCAGTTTATTCCCCGGACAGATAGGGTTCTACGAGCAGTACTTC. It yields the protein CASSLFPGQIGFYEQYF. The chain carries TRBV28 and TRBJ2-7, with D perhaps TRBD1 (6 bases). CDR3 length equals 17 residues. Per the germline V gene, CDR1 is MDHEN and CDR2 is SYDVKM. The V end was cut by 1 base, the J end by 3 bases, with 19 bases between.